This note documents a single TCR beta chain sequence. The source of the sample is a study of brain T cells in children with intractable seizures. This CDR3 is 16 amino acids long. Trimming removed 5 bases from V and 4 bases from J, with 19 bases in between. Germline V gene sequence: CDR1 MNHNS, CDR2 SASEGT. Sequenced by immunoSEQ multiplex PCR; TCRdb stores in-frame clones only, minus some. The sample includes hundreds of thousands of clones, 93% of them seen just once. Time point defined: blood from clinic visit 5 months post-surgery; TSC patient then seizure free. Surgery cases with the highest brain T cell transcript signatures were chosen for sequencing.

The sequencing here drew on peripheral blood, taken roughly 5 months after surgery. The clonotype comes from a boy in the first two years of life with tuberous sclerosis and intractable seizures. The V gene is TRBV6-1, the J gene TRBJ2-3; the D gene is possibly TRBD2 (5 bases). The CDR3 sequence: CASSKGGPARPDTQYF. The CDR3 DNA follows: TGTGCCAGCAGTAAAGGCGGGCCGGCAAGGCCAGATACGCAGTATTTT.